The 6 T cell receptor beta chains below all came from one sample that was sequenced in a study of shared clonotypes between healthy human individuals. TCRdb's table, derived via immunoSEQ multiplex PCR, lists solely in-frame clones and lacks some. This table has over 2 million clones, 85% to 95% appearing once. Sequenced sample: naive CD4+ T cells sorted from blood. Subset of the sample: CD45RA+ positively selected. All receptors derive from a man between 18 and 35 years old in good health.

This clone has more than one count but fewer than ten. V gene TRBV27 combines with J gene TRBJ2-3; D tentatively reads TRBD1 or TRBD2 (5 bases each). The germline V gene has CDR1 MNHEY and CDR2 SMNVEV (reference sequence). This CDR3 has 14 amino acids. Trimming stripped 10 bases from V and 7 bases from J, with 21 bases between. Written as DNA, the CDR3 is TGTGCCATCGGTATCTGGGGGTCCTCATATACGCAGTATTTT. Its translation is CAIGIWGSSYTQYF.

The genes are TRBV6-5 and TRBJ1-2, with D possibly TRBD1 on 5 matching bases. CDR3 length: 14 amino acids. Trimming removed 8 bases at V and 7 bases at J, with 20 bases between. Germline V lookup: CDR1 MNHEY, CDR2 SVGAGI. For the CDR3, the DNA is TGTGCCAGCGTTCGGGGACCCGGCGGTGGTGGCTACACCTTC. Translated, it gives CASVRGPGGGGYTF.

Regarding this clone: This sample includes further DNA sequences coding for the same CDR3. The V call is TRBV5-1, the J call TRBJ2-2; D is uncertain. Germline loops: CDR1 SGHRS, CDR2 YFSETQ. V lost 0 bases and J 4 bases, leaving 7 bases between the germline ends. CDR3 size: 14 residues. The CDR3 here is CASSLGGSTGELFF. In nucleotides, the CDR3 is TGCGCCAGCAGCTTGGGGGGATCCACCGGGGAGCTGTTTTTT.

This clone was recorded once. The chain is built from TRBV10-1 and TRBJ2-3; D is undetermined. The CDR3 consists of 14 residues. From germline, CDR1 is WNHNN and CDR2 SYGVQD (reference sequence). With 3 bases removed from V and 1 base from J, the gap between germline ends came to 8 bases. For the CDR3, the DNA is TGCGCCAGCAGTGACCCTTATCGCACAGATACGCAGTATTTT. Translation: CASSDPYRTDTQYF.

This clone was recorded only once. The V call is TRBV6-5, the J call TRBJ1-4; 9 nucleotides match TRBD1. J gave up 10 bases and V 0 bases, and 9 bases lay outside the gene matches. The CDR3 extends over 16 amino acids. Per germline, CDR1 MNHEY and CDR2 SVGAGI. The CDR3 loop reads CASSYSWDRDRAKLFF. CDR3 DNA: TGTGCCAGCAGTTACTCATGGGATAGGGACAGGGCAAAACTGTTTTTT.

The gene calls are TRBV5-1 and TRBJ2-2; 9 bases line up with TRBD1. Germline V lookup: CDR1 SGHRS, CDR2 YFSETQ. The CDR3 is made up of 16 amino acids. V shed 4 bases and J 6 bases; nucleotides not matched to a gene: 10. CDR3 in amino acids: CASSSTGQGLAGELFF. The CDR3 DNA reads as TGCGCCAGCAGCAGCACGGGACAGGGTTTGGCCGGGGAGCTGTTTTTT.